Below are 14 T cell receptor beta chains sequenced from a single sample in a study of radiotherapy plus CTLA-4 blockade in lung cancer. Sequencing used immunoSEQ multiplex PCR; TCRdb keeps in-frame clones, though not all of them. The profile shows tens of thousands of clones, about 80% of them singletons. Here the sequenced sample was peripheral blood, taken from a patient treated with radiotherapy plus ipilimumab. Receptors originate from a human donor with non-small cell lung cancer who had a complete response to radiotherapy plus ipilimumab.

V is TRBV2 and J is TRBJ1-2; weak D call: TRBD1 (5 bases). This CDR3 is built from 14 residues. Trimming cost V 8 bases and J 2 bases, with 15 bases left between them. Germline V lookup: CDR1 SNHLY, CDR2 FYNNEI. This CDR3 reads CASLRDATNYGYTF. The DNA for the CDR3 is TGTGCCAGCCTCCGGGACGCCACAAACTATGGCTACACCTTC.

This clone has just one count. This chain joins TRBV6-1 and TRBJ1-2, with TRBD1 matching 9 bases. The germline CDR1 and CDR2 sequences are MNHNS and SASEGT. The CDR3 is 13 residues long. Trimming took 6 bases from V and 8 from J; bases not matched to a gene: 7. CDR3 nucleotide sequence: TGTGCCAGCAGACCGGACAGGGGTAGAGGCTACACCTTC. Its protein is CASRPDRGRGYTF.

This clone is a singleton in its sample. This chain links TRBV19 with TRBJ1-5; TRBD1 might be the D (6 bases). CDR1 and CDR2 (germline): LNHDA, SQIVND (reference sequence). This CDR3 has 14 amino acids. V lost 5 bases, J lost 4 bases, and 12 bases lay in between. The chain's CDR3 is CASSSGALNQPQHF. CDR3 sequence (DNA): TGTGCCAGTAGTTCAGGGGCGCTTAATCAGCCCCAGCATTTT. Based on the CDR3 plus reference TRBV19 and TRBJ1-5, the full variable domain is DGGITQSPKYLFRKEGQNVTLSCEQNLNHDAMYWYRQDPGQGLRLIYYSQIVNDFQKGDIAEGYSVSREKKESFPLTVTSAQKNPTAFYLCASSSGALNQPQHFGDGTRLSIL.

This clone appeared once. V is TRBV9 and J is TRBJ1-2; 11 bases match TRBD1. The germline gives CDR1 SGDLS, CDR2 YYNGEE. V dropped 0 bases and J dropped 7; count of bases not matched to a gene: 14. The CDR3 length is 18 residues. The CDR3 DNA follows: TGTGCCAGCAGCGTAGAAGCGTCTAGGACAGGGGGCGTCTTTGGCTACACCTTC. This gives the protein CASSVEASRTGGVFGYTF.

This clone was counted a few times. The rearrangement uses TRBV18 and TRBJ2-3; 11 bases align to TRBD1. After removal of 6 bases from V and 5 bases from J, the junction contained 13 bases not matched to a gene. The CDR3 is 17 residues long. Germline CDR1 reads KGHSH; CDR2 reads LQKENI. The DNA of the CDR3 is TGTGCCAGCTCCCCGGACAGGGGGCGATCCGGGGGAGATACGCAGTATTTT. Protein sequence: CASSPDRGRSGGDTQYF.

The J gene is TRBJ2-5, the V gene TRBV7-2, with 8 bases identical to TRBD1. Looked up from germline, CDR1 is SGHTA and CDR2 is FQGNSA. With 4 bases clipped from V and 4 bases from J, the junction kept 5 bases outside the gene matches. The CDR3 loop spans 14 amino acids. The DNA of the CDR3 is TGTGCCAGCAGCTCCGGGACAGGACCAGAGACCCAGTACTTC. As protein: CASSSGTGPETQYF. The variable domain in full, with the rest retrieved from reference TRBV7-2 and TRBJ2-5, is GAGVSQSPSNKVTEKGKDVELRCDPISGHTALYWYRQSLGQGLEFLIYFQGNSAPDKSGLPSDRFSAERTGGSVSTLTIQRTQQEDSAVYLCASSSGTGPETQYFGPGTRLLVL.

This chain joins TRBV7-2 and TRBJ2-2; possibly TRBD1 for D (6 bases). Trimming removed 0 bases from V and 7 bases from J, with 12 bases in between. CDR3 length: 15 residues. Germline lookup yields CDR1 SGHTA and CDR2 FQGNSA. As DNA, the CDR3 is TGTGCCAGCAGCTTAGCTGCAGGGGCGGTCGGGGAGCTGTTTTTT. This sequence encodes CASSLAAGAVGELFF.

This chain's CDR3 is CASRGQGLSGNTIYF. CDR3 DNA sequence: TGCGCCAGCAGGGGACAGGGCCTCTCTGGAAACACCATATATTTT. This sequence joins TRBV10-2 and TRBJ1-3, with 9 bases that match TRBD1. Germline CDR1 reads WSHSY; CDR2 reads SAAADI. CDR3 length equals 15 residues. After removal of 6 bases from V and 0 bases from J, the junction contained 3 bases not matched to a gene.

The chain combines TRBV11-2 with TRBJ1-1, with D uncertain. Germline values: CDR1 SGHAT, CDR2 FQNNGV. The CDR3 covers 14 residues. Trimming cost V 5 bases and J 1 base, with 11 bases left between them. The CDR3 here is CASSVPHTNTEAFF. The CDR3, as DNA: TGTGCCAGCAGCGTACCCCACACGAACACTGAAGCTTTCTTT.

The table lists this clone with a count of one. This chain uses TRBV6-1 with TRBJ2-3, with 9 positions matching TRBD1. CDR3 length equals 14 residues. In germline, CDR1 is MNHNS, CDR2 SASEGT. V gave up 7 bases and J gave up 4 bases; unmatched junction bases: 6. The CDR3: CASTGTGQADTQYF. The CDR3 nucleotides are TGTGCCAGCACCGGGACAGGGCAGGCAGATACGCAGTATTTT.

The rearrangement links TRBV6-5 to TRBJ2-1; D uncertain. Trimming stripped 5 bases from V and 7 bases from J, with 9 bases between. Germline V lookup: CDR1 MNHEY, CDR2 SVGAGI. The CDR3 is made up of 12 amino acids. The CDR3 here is CASSVGRNEQFF. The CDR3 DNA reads TGTGCCAGCAGTGTCGGTAGGAATGAGCAGTTCTTC.

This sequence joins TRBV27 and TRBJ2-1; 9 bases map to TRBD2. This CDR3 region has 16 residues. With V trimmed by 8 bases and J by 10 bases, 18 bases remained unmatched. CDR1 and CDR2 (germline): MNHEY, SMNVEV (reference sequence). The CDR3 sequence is CASATTRTSAVGEQFF. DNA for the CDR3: TGTGCCAGCGCAACTACCCGGACTAGCGCGGTCGGGGAGCAGTTCTTC.

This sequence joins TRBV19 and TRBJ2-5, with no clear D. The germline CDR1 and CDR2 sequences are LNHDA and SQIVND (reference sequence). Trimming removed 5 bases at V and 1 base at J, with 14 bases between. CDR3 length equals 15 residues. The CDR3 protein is CASSPTSRLQETQYF. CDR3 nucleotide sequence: TGTGCCAGTAGTCCGACATCCCGGCTCCAAGAGACCCAGTACTTC. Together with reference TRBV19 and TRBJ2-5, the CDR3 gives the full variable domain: DGGITQSPKYLFRKEGQNVTLSCEQNLNHDAMYWYRQDPGQGLRLIYYSQIVNDFQKGDIAEGYSVSREKKESFPLTVTSAQKNPTAFYLCASSPTSRLQETQYFGPGTRLLVL.

The CDR3 sequence is CASSTNYGYTF. The CDR3, as DNA: TGTGCCAGCAGCACTAACTATGGCTACACCTTC. The chain has TRBV25-1 and TRBJ1-2; D not resolved. The germline V and J ends were trimmed by 6 bases and 0 bases, with 2 bases remaining between them. Germline CDR1 and CDR2: MGHDK and SYGVNS. The CDR3 sequence is 11 residues long.